This T cell receptor (beta chain) was retrieved from a study of low-dose radiotherapy and immunotherapy resistance in tumors. Covering alpha and beta chains, TRAV- and TRBV-specific primers were used for the first-strand cDNA. TCRs were put through 15 to 25 PCR cycles of amplification with Phusion. A constant-region primer and the V-primer adapter served as the primer pair. TCRdb itself ran the reads through MiXCR, one entry per CDR3 protein. Of tens of thousands of distinct CDR3 sequences in the sample, about 25% are singletons; the top ten hold 5.7%. The CDR3 covers 12 residues. Germline-derived CDR1 and CDR2 are SQVTM and ANQGSEA. With 6 bases clipped from V and 7 bases from J, the junction kept 5 bases outside the gene matches. This clonotype was seen ten or more times. The time point: before trial treatment.

The V gene is TRBV29-1, the J gene TRBJ1-5, with 8 bases aligning to TRBD1. Material: PBMCs, obtained before treatment. This receptor was taken from a male donor with prostate cancer. Written as DNA, the CDR3 is TGCAGCGTCGGACAGGGCGGGCAGCCCCAGCATTTT. Protein sequence: CSVGQGGQPQHF.